This T cell receptor (beta chain) stems from a study of neurological immune-mediated disorders (dated by TCRdb to the late 2010s). Describing the broader study: Peripheral blood TCR-beta repertoires from patients with HTLV-I-associated myelopathy (HAM/TSP), patients with multiple sclerosis, and healthy controls were compared in the study using UMI-based sequencing. Alongside PBMC samples, the set of around 99 TCR-beta libraries contained longitudinal samples, technical triplicates, and paired CD4+ and CD8+ T-cell subsets that had been sorted. Of the roughly 71 subjects in the cohort, roughly 14 were HAM/TSP patients, about 34 were multiple sclerosis patients, and about 20 were healthy controls.

This clonotype was counted at least ten times. It lacks a known antigen. No much larger clonotype is one base removed from it; base qualities were not supplied. Beyond this particular receptor, the publication reports: TCR clonal expansion was greatest in HAM/TSP patients and smallest in MS patients, who ranked below even healthy controls. No identical CDR3 amino acid sequences were found to be shared among expanded clones across subjects, suggesting that TCR-beta repertoires were private in all groups.

CDR1 DFQATT and CDR2 SNEGSKA were looked up in the germline V gene (reference sequence). Taken from cysteine to phenylalanine, the CDR3 has 12 residues. Only the CDR3 region is kept as DNA, spanning 36 bases read in frame from base 1. V is cut by 2 bases and J by 9 bases, and the space between the germline ends is 11 bases. cDNA synthesis used template-switch 5'RACE with a primer carrying a 10-nucleotide random unique molecular identifier tagging each TCR transcript. Over 180 million TCR-beta sequences, covering 15-18 subjects, were produced in each sequencing run. The RNeasy kit was used to extract total RNA. TCR-beta VDJ regions were amplified with primers for the TCR constant region and the 5'RACE anchor, using the KAPA Real-time Library Amplification kit. A first PCR added sample indexes and Illumina adaptors, after which a second PCR increased the library yield. After Ampure bead purification, the roughly 650 bp TCR product was size-selected on a 2% E-gel SizeSelection system. Before pooling, library quality was checked on a Bioanalyzer, concentration was measured with Qubit, and libraries were quantified with the Kapa Library Quantification kit. An Illumina HiSeq 2500 sequenced the libraries paired-end 2 x 150 bp. To increase sequence diversity, roughly 24-30% phiX was spiked into each library pool. As for the original processing: Quality-filtered reads were processed with the UMI-based MiGEC pipeline, which removed over 90% of raw TCR sequences during error correction. IMGT germline references were used for alignment of VDJ genes, and clonotypes were defined by a unique CDR3 amino acid sequence together with V-J genes. VDJtools evaluated clonal expansion, Shannon diversity and CDR3 relatedness (CalcPairwiseDistances, ClusterSamples); CLCbio workbench built phylogenetic trees. Expanded clones were defined as having at least 8 unique UMIs, based on coefficient-of-variation modelling across technical triplicates. TCRdb's own reprocessing of the public reads used fastp at Q25 and MiXCR and kept productive beta chains. Every CDR3 protein is listed once, alongside the most common genes and DNA of its rows. The V and J calls and clone size are TCRdb's, not the authors'. Counted in this sample were tens of thousands of distinct CDR3 sequences; around 6.2% of them appeared once. Clones ranked in the top ten supply 45% to 50% of the sample.

Blood bank volunteers in Maryland, USA served as the healthy controls. Sorted-subset TCR libraries were prepared from about a million sorted CD4+ or CD8+ T cells. Peripheral blood underwent Ficoll-Hypaque density gradient centrifugation to isolate PBMCs, which were then cryopreserved in liquid nitrogen. Paired sorted CD4+ and CD8+ subsets came from healthy controls, HAM/TSP patients and MS patients. The TCR was taken from a man between 18 and 29 years old in good health. The chain couples TRBV20-1 to TRBJ2-1, with no reliable assignment of the D segment. Sequencing input: CD8+ T cells from blood. The CDR3 protein is CSARPGLAEQFF. The DNA is TGCAGTGCTAGACCCGGCTTGGCTGAGCAGTTCTTC.